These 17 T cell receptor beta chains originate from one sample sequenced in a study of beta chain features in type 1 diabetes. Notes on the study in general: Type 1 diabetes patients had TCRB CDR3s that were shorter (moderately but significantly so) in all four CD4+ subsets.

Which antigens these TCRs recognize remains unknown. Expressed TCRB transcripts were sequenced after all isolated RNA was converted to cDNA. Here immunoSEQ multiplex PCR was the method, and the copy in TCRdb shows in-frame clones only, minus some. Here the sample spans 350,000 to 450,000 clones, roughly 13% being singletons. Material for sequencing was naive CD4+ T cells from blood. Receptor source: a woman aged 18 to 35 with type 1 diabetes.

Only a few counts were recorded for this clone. CDR3 DNA sequence: TGTGCCTGGAGTCCCGGGACAGTGATCGGAGGTGGTGAAGCTTTCTTT. It codes for CAWSPGTVIGGGEAFF. The rearrangement joins TRBV30 to TRBJ1-1, with TRBD1 matching 7 bases. This CDR3 has 16 amino acids. Losses at the gene ends were 2 bases for V and 7 bases for J; bases not matched to a gene: 16. Germline CDR1 reads GTSNPN; CDR2 reads SVGIG (reference sequence).

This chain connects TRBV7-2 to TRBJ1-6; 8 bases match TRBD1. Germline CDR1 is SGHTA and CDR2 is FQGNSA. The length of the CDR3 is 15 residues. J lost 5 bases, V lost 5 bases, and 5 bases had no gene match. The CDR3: CASSPSDRDNSPLHF. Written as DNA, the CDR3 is TGTGCCAGCAGCCCGTCGGACAGGGATAATTCACCCCTCCACTTT.

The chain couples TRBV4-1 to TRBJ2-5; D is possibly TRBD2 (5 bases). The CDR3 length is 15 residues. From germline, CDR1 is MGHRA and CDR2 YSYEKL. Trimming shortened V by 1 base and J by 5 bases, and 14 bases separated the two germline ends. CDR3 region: CASSQASAPGETQYF. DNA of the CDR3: TGCGCCAGCAGCCAAGCCTCCGCGCCGGGGGAGACCCAGTACTTC.

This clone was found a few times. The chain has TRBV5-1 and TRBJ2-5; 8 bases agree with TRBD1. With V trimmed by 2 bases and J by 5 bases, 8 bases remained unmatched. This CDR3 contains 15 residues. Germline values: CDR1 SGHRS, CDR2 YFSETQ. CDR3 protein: CASSFGQGFRETQYF. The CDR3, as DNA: TGCGCCAGCAGCTTCGGACAGGGCTTTCGGGAGACCCAGTACTTC. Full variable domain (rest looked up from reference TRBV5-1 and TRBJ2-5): KAGVTQTPRYLIKTRGQQVTLSCSPISGHRSVSWYQQTPGQGLQFLFEYFSETQRNKGNFPGRFSGRQFSNSRSEMNVSTLELGDSALYLCASSFGQGFRETQYFGPGTRLLVL.

CDR3 amino acids: CASTKRGFTDTQYF. The CDR3 coding sequence is TGTGCCAGCACCAAAAGGGGATTCACAGATACGCAGTATTTT. The chain employs TRBV2 and TRBJ2-3; a weak D match, TRBD1 (5 bases). Trimming stripped 7 bases from V and 2 bases from J, with 13 bases between. Germline loops: CDR1 SNHLY, CDR2 FYNNEI. The CDR3 totals 14 residues.

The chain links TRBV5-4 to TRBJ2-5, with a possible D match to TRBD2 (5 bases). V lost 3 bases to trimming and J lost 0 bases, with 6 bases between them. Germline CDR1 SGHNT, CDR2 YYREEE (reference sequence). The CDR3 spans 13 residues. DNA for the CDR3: TGTGCCAGCAGCTCGGGGTACCAAGAGACCCAGTACTTC. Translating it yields CASSSGYQETQYF. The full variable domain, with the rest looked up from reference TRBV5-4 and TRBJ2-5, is ETGVTQSPTHLIKTRGQQVTLRCSSQSGHNTVSWYQQALGQGPQFIFQYYREEENGRGNFPPRFSGLQFPNYSSELNVNALELDDSALYLCASSSGYQETQYFGPGTRLLVL.

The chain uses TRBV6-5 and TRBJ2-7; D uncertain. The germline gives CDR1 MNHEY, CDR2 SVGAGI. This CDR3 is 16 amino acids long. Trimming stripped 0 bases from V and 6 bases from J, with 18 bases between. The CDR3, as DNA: TGTGCCAGCAGTTACTCTCGCGAGAGGTTTACTGGCGAGCAGTACTTC. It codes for CASSYSRERFTGEQYF.

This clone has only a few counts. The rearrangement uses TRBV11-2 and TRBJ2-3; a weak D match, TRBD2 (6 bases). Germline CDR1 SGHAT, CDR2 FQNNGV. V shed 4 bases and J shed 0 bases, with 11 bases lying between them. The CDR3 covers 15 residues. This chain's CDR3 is CASSYLAVSTDTQYF. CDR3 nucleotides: TGTGCCAGCAGCTACTTAGCGGTTAGCACAGATACGCAGTATTTT.

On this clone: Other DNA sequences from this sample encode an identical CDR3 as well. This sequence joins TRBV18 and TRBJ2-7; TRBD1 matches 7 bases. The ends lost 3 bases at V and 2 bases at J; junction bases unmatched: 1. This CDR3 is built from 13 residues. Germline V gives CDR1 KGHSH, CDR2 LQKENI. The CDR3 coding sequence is TGTGCCAGCTCACCCGGGACAGCCTACGAGCAGTACTTC. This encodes CASSPGTAYEQYF.

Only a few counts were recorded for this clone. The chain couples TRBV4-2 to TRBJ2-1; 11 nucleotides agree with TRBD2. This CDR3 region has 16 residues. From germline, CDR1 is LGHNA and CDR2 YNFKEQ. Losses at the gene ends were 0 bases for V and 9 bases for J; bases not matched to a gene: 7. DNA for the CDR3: TGTGCCAGCAGCCAAGAACAGACTAGCGGGAAGGCTGAGCAGTTCTTC. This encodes CASSQEQTSGKAEQFF.

The DNA for the CDR3 is TGCGCCAGCAGCTTGGAGGTGGAGTCCTATGGCTACACCTTC. This encodes CASSLEVESYGYTF. V is TRBV5-1 and J is TRBJ1-2; no definite D call. Per the germline V gene, CDR1 is SGHRS and CDR2 is YFSETQ. This CDR3 region has 14 residues. V was cut by 0 bases and J by 4 bases, with 10 bases left in between.

The CDR3 is CSVGGDLNQPQHF. In DNA form, the CDR3 reads TGCAGCGTTGGCGGGGATCTCAATCAGCCCCAGCATTTT. The chain couples TRBV29-1 to TRBJ1-5, with D unresolved. V was trimmed by 4 bases and J by 3 bases, leaving 10 bases between them. The CDR3 is 13 residues long. Per germline, CDR1 SQVTM and CDR2 ANQGSEA.

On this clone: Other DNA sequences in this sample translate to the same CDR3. Here the CDR3 reads CASSLSREAFF. In nucleotides, the CDR3 is TGTGCCAGCAGTTTATCCCGTGAAGCTTTCTTT. The V call is TRBV28, the J call TRBJ1-1; D is uncertain. V dropped 1 base and J dropped 7 bases, with 4 bases sitting between them. Germline CDR1 is MDHEN and CDR2 is SYDVKM. The CDR3 consists of 11 residues.

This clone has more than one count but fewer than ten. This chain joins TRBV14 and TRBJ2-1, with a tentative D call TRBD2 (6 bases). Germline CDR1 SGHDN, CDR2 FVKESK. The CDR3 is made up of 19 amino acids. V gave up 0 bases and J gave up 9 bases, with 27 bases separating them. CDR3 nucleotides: TGTGCCAGCAGCCAAGATGGGGGGACCGGGACTTGGCGTCGGGGTGAGCAGTTCTTC. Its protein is CASSQDGGTGTWRRGEQFF.

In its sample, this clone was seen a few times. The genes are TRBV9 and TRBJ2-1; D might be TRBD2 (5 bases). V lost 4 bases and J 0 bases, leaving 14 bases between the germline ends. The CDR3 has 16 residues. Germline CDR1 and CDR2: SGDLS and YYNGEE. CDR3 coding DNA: TGTGCCAGCAGCCCCCCCGGTGGGAGCTCCTACAATGAGCAGTTCTTC. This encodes CASSPPGGSSYNEQFF.

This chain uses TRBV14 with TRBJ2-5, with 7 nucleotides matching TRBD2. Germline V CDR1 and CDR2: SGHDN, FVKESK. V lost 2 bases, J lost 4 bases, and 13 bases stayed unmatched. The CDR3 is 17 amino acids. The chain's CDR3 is CASSQRSPGLTRETQYF. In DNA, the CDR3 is TGTGCCAGCAGCCAACGCTCGCCGGGACTAACGAGAGAGACCCAGTACTTC. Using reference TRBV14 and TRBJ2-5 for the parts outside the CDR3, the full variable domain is EAGVTQFPSHSVIEKGQTVTLRCDPISGHDNLYWYRRVMGKEIKFLLHFVKESKQDESGMPNNRFLAERTGGTYSTLKVQPAELEDSGVYFCASSQRSPGLTRETQYFGPGTRLLVL.

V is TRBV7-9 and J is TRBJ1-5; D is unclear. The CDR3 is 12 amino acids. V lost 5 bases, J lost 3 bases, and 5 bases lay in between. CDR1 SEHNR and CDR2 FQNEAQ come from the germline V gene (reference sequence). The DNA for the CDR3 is TGTGCCAGCAGCCGGGACAATCAGCCCCAGCATTTT. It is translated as CASSRDNQPQHF. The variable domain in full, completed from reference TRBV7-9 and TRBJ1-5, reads DTGVSQNPRHKITKRGQNVTFRCDPISEHNRLYWYRQTLGQGPEFLTYFQNEAQLEKSRLLSDRFSAERPKGSFSTLEIQRTEQGDSAMYLCASSRDNQPQHFGDGTRLSIL.